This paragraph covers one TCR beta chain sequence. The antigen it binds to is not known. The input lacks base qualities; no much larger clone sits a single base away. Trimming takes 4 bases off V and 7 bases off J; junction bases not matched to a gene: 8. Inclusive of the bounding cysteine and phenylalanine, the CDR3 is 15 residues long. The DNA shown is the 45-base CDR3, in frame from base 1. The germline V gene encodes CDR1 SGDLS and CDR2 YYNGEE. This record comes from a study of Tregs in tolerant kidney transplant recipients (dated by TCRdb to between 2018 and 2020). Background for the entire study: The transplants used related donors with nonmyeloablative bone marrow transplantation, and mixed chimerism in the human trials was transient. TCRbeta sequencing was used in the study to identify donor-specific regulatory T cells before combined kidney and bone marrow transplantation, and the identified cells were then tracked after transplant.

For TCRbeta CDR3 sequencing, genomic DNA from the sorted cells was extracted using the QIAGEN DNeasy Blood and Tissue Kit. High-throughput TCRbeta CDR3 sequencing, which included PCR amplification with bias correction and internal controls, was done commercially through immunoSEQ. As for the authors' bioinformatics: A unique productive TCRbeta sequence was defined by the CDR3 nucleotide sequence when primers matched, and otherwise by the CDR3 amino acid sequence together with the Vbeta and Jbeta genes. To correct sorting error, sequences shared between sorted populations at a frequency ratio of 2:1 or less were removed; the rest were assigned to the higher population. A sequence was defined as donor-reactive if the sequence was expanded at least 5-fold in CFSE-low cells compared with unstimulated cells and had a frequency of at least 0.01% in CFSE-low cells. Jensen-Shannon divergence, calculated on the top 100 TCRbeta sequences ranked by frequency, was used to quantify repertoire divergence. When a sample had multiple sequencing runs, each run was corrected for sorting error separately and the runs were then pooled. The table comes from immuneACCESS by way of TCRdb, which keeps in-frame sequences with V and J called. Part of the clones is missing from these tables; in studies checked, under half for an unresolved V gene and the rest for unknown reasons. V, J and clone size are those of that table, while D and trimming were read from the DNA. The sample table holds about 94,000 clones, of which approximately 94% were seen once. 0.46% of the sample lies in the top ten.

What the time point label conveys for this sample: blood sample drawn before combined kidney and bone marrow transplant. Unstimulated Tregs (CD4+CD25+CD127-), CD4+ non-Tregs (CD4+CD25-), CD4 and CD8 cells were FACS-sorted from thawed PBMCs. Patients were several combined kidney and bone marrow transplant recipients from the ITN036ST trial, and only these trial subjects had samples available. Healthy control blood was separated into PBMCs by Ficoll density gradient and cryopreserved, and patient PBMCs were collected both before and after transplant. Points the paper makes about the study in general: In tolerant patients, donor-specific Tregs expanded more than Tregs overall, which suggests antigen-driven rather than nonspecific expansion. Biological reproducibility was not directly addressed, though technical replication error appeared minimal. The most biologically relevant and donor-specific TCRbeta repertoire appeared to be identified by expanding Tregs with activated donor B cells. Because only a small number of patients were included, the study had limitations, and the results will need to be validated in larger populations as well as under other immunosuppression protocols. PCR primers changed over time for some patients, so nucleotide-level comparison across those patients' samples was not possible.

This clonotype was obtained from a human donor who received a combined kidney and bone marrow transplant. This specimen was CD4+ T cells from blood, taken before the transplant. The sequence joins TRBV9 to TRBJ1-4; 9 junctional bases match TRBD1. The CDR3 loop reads CASSPRTGAGEKLFF. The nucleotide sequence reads TGTGCCAGCAGCCCTAGGACAGGGGCGGGTGAAAAACTGTTTTTT. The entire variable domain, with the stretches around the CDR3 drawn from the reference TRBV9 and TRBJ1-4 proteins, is DSGVTQTPKHLITATGQRVTLRCSPRSGDLSVYWYQQSLDQGLQFLIQYYNGEERAKGNILERFSAQQFPDLHSELNLSSLELGDSALYFCASSPRTGAGEKLFFGSGTQLSVL.